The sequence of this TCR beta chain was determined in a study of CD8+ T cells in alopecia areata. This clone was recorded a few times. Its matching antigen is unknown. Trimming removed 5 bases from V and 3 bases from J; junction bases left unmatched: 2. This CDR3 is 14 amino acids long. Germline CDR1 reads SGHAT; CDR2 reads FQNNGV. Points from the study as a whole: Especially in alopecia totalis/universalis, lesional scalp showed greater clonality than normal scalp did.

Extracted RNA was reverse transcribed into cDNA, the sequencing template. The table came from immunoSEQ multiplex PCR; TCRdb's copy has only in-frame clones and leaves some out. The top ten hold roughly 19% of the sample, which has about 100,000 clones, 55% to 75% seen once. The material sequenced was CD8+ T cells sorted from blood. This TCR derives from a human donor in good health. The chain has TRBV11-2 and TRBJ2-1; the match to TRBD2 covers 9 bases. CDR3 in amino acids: CASSRLADYNEQFF. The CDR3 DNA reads TGTGCCAGCAGCAGACTAGCGGACTACAATGAGCAGTTCTTC.